A selection of T cell receptor beta chains follows, all from one sample in a study of blood T cell repertoires in COVID-19. Generated by immunoSEQ multiplex PCR, the TCRdb table keeps only in-frame clones and is missing some. The table has some 150,000 clones, about four fifths seen once. The specimen sequenced was peripheral blood. Receptors originate from a human donor in a cohort sampled during active COVID-19. Each CDR3 is given with its conserved first and last residue. Each record gives: V gene, D gene, J gene, CDR3 length, CDR3 DNA, CDR3 protein. A D gene is named only where the DNA matches it firmly.

TRBV7-8,.,TRBJ1-1,13,TGTGCCAGCAGCTTACAGGGGAACACTGAAGCTTTCTTT,CASSLQGNTEAFF
TRBV29-1,TRBD1,TRBJ2-2,15,TGCAGCGTGTCCCCTGGACAGGTAGACACCGGGGAGCTGTTTTTT,CSVSPGQVDTGELFF
TRBV28,.,TRBJ2-2,19,TGTGCCAGCAGTTCCGTTGCACCCCCCGGTATAGCGGACACCGGGGAGCTGTTTTTT,CASSSVAPPGIADTGELFF
TRBV9,.,TRBJ1-1,13,TGTGCCAGCAGCGTTTCAGGGGTCACTGAAGCTTTCTTT,CASSVSGVTEAFF
TRBV3-1/TRBV3-2,TRBD2,TRBJ2-3,15,TGTGCCAGCAGCCGTAAAGCGGGGGGAACAGATACGCAGTATTTT,CASSRKAGGTDTQYF
TRBV7-3,TRBD2,TRBJ2-7,20,TGTGCCAGCAGCCCACCACAGAGTACCCCGGGACTAGCGGGAGGCGGTGAGCAGTACTTC,CASSPPQSTPGLAGGGEQYF
TRBV4-3,.,TRBJ2-3,15,TGCGCCAGCAGCCAAGAAAGGGCAGGGGTCGATACGCAGTATTTT,CASSQERAGVDTQYF
TRBV2,.,TRBJ2-7,14,TGTGCCAGCAGTGTAGGGGGCGCCGGGGGCGAGCAGTACTTC,CASSVGGAGGEQYF
TRBV3-1/TRBV3-2,.,TRBJ1-5,15,TGTGCCAGCAGCCAAGATGGACTGAAGAATCAGCCCCAGCATTTT,CASSQDGLKNQPQHF
TRBV12-3/TRBV12-4,.,TRBJ2-5,13,TGTGCCAGCAGTTCCCCGTCGCAAGAGACCCAGTACTTC,CASSSPSQETQYF